These T cell receptor beta chains were read from a single sample in a study of cytomegalovirus exposure and HLA in healthy donors. TCRdb's copy holds only in-frame clones and misses some; the assay was immunoSEQ multiplex PCR. The sample gives around 91,000 clones, around 78% of which show up once; roughly 2.5% is in the top ten. Sequencing was carried out using PBMCs. The receptors stem from a male donor in good health and CMV-seropositive. The CDR3 runs from the conserved cysteine through the conserved F or W. D genes are given only for firm matches.

V,D,J,length,CDR3
TRBV23-1,TRBD1,TRBJ1-1,15,CASSQPDRAGTEAFF
TRBV14,NA,TRBJ1-1,16,CASSQRPGGWDTEAFF
TRBV13,NA,TRBJ1-6,13,CASSLRTDSPLHF
TRBV2,NA,TRBJ1-1,14,CASLSQGIDTEAFF
TRBV4-1,NA,TRBJ1-2,11,CASSQDRGYTF
TRBV6-5,NA,TRBJ1-1,14,CASSYRRQNTEAFF
TRBV7-8,TRBD2,TRBJ2-5,14,CASSLVRLAGGTYF
TRBV20-1,NA,TRBJ1-1,11,CSASWSTEAFF
TRBV5-1,TRBD1,TRBJ2-7,14,CASSHRGNFYEQYF
TRBV2,TRBD2,TRBJ2-1,15,CASRELAGGFGEQFF
TRBV29-1,NA,TRBJ1-2,12,CSFSLRGGGYTF
TRBV11-3,TRBD1,TRBJ2-5,15,CASSWGQGLDETQYF
TRBV27,TRBD2,TRBJ2-5,15,CASSFRGLERETQYF
TRBV4-2,TRBD2,TRBJ2-7,15,CASSQVEREIHEQYF
TRBV29-1,NA,TRBJ1-2,12,CSVVQGNYGYTF
TRBV7-9,TRBD2,TRBJ2-2,15,CASSLVSGRIGELFF
TRBV6-6,NA,TRBJ2-2,14,CASSYEGGDGELFF
TRBV4-2,NA,TRBJ1-5,15,CASSQGTDSNQPQHF
TRBV12-5,NA,TRBJ1-2,13,CASGFGQNYGYTF
TRBV20-1,NA,TRBJ2-1,11,CSASRGNEQFF
TRBV28,NA,TRBJ2-7,13,CASSLRAFYEQYF
TRBV6-1,NA,TRBJ1-2,14,CASSETGSKGGYTF
TRBV5-1,NA,TRBJ1-4,17,CASSRGGSGSTNEKLFF
TRBV6-1,NA,TRBJ2-2,16,CASSELEGGPTGELFF
TRBV6-5,TRBD1,TRBJ1-2,13,CASSYDRAYGYTF
TRBV5-1,NA,TRBJ1-1,13,CASRQDSNTEAFF
TRBV16,TRBD2,TRBJ2-7,18,CASSQSWTSGSLSYEQYF
TRBV27,TRBD2,TRBJ2-1,15,CASSLAGASYNEQFF
TRBV11-2,NA,TRBJ2-3,13,CASRKVGVDTQYF
TRBV30,TRBD1,TRBJ1-6,14,CAFSFGQANSPLHF
TRBV27,NA,TRBJ2-3,13,CASIGANTDTQYF
TRBV6-1,NA,TRBJ2-3,14,CASRLSGSTDTQYF
TRBV10-1,NA,TRBJ1-2,14,CASISSRFNDGYTF
TRBV6-5,NA,TRBJ2-3,16,CASSYGPSDRTDTQYF
TRBV10-2,TRBD1,TRBJ2-2,13,CASNRGWTGELFF
TRBV5-1,NA,TRBJ1-2,14,CASSLNGFNYGYTF
TRBV29-1,NA,TRBJ1-2,14,CSVDVAGGDYGYTF
TRBV28,NA,TRBJ1-5,15,CASSSLRRYDQPQHF
TRBV2,NA,TRBJ2-1,13,CASSAERENEQFF
TRBV9,TRBD2,TRBJ2-3,14,CASSVGGRALTQYF
TRBV6-4,NA,TRBJ2-2,14,CASSDSGETGELFF
TRBV6-5,NA,TRBJ1-5,13,CATGVDGNQPQHF
TRBV15,TRBD1,TRBJ1-2,21,CATSSRTGGMQNNTKKDGYTF
TRBV7-2,NA,TRBJ2-1,15,CASSLGLRQAREQFF
TRBV9,NA,TRBJ2-7,15,CASSMAGATPYEQYF
TRBV6-5,TRBD2,TRBJ2-7,15,CASRLAGVPLYEQYF
TRBV28,TRBD1,TRBJ1-4,15,CASSLWTGINEKLFF
TRBV28,NA,TRBJ2-7,14,CASSTEPKNYEQYF
TRBV2,TRBD1,TRBJ2-1,14,CASSRDRAYNEQFF
TRBV28,NA,TRBJ2-7,14,CASSTTGFPYEQYF